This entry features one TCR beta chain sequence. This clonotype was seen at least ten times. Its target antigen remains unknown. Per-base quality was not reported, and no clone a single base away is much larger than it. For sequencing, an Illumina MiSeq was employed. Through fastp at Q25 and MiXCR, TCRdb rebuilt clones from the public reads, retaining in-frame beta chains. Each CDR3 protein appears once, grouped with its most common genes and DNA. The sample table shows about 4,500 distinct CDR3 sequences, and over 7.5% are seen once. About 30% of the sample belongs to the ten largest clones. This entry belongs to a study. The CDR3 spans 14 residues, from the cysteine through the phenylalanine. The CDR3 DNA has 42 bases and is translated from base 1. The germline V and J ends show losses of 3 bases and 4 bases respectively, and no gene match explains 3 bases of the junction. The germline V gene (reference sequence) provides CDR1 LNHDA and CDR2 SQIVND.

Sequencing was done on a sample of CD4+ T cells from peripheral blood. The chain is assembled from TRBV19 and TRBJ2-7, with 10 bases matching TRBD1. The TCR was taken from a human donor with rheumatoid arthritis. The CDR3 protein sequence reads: CASSIDRGPYEQYF. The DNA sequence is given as TGTGCCAGTAGTATCGACAGGGGGCCTTACGAGCAGTACTTC.